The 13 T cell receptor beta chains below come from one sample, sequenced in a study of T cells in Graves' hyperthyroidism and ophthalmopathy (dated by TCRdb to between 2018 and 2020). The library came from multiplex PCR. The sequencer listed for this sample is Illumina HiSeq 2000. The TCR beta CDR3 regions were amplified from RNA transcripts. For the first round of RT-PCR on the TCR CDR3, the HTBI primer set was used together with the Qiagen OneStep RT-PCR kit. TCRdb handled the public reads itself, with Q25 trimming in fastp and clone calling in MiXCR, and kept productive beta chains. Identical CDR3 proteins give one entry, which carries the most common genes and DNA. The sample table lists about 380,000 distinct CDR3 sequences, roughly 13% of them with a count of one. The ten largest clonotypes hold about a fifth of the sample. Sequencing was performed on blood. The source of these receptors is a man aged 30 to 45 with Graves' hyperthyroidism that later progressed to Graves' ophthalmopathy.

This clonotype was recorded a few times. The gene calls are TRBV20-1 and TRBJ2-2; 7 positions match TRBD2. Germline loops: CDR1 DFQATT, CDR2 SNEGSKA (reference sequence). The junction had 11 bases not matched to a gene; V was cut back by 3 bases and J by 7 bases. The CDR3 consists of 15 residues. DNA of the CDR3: TGCAGTGCTAGGCTCAGAGGGAGGGACCACGGGGAGCTGTTTTTT. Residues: CSARLRGRDHGELFF.

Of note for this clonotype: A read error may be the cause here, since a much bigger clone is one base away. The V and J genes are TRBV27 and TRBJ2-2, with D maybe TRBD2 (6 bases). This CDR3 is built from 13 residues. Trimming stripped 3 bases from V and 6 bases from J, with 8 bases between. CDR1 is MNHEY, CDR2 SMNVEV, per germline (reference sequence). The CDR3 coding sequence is TGTGCCAGCAGTTTCGGAGGGTCCGGGGAGCTGTTTTTT. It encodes CASSFGGSGELFF.

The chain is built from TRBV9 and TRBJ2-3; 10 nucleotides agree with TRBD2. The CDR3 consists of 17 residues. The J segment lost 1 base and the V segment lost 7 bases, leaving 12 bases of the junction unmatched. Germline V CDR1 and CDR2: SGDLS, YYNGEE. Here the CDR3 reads CASSPPGLADRTDTQYF. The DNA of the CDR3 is TGTGCCAGCTCACCGCCTGGACTAGCGGACCGCACAGATACGCAGTATTTT.

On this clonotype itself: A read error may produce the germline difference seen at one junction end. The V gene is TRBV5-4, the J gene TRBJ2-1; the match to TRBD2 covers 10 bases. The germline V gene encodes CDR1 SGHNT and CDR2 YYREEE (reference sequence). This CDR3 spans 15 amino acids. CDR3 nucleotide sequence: TGTGCCAGCAGCTTGCTGTCTAGCGGGGGAAATGAGCAGTCCTTC. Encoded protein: CASSLLSSGGNEQSF.

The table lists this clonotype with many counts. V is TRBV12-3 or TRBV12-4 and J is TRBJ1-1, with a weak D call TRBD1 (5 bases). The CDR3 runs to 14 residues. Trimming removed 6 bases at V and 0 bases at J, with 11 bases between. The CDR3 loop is CASSPTDMNTEAFF. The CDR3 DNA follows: TGTGCCAGCAGCCCAACGGACATGAACACTGAAGCTTTCTTT.

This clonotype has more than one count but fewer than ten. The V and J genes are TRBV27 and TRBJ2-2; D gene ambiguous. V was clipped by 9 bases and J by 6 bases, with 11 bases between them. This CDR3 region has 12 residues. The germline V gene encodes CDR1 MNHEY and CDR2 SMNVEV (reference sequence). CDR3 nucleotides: TGTGCCAGTCAGGCGAGGCCCGGGGAGCTGTTTTTT. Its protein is CASQARPGELFF.

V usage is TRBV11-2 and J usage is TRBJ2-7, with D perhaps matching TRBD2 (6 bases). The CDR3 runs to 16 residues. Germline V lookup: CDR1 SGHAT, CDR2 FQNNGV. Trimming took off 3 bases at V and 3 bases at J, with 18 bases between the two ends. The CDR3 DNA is TGTGCCAGCAGCTTTAGAGTCGCGGGACCGTTCTACGAGCAGTACTTC. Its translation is CASSFRVAGPFYEQYF.

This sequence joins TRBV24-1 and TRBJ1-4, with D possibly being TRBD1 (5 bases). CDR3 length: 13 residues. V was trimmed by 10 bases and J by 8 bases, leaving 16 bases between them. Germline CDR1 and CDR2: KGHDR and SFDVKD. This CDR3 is CATQRGIREKLFF. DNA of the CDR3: TGTGCCACTCAACGGGGGATCAGGGAAAAACTGTTTTTT.

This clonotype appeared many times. The CDR3 region has the DNA TGTGCCAGCTCACCCCCCACCGGGACAGGGGCTGGCTACACCTTC. Its translation: CASSPPTGTGAGYTF. This chain connects TRBV18 to TRBJ1-2; 10 bases match TRBD1. This CDR3 has 15 residues. The junction had 8 bases not matched to a gene; V was cut back by 3 bases and J by 7 bases. CDR1 KGHSH and CDR2 LQKENI come from the germline V gene.

The CDR3 loop is CASTPTGRYNEQFF. As DNA, the CDR3 is TGTGCCAGTACACCGACAGGGAGGTACAATGAGCAGTTCTTC. V gene TRBV11-3 combines with J gene TRBJ2-1, with D tentatively TRBD1 (7 bases). Germline V gene data show CDR1 as SGHNT and CDR2 as YENEEA. V was clipped by 9 bases and J by 4 bases, with 16 bases between them. CDR3 length: 14 amino acids.

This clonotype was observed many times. The CDR3 region is CASSDLQGLNTEAFF. In DNA, the CDR3 is TGCGCCAGCAGTGATCTACAGGGCCTGAACACTGAAGCTTTCTTT. The chain combines TRBV10-2 with TRBJ1-1; TRBD1 is a possible D gene (6 bases). CDR1 WSHSY and CDR2 SAAADI come from the germline V gene. Trimming removed 3 bases from V and 0 bases from J, with 11 bases in between. This CDR3 is 15 amino acids long.

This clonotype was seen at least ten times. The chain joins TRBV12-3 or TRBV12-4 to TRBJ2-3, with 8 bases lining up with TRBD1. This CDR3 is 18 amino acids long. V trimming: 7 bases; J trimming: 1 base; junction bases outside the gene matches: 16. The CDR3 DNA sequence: TGTGCCAGCAACGGAAGGGGGACAGGCCGGACGCGCACAGATACGCAGTATTTT. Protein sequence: CASNGRGTGRTRTDTQYF.

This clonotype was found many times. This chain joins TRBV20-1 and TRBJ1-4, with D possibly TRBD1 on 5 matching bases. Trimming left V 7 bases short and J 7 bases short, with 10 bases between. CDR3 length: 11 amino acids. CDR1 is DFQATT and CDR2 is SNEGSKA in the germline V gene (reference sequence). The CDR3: CSVGGGEKLFF. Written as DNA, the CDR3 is TGCAGTGTTGGCGGGGGTGAAAAACTGTTTTTT.